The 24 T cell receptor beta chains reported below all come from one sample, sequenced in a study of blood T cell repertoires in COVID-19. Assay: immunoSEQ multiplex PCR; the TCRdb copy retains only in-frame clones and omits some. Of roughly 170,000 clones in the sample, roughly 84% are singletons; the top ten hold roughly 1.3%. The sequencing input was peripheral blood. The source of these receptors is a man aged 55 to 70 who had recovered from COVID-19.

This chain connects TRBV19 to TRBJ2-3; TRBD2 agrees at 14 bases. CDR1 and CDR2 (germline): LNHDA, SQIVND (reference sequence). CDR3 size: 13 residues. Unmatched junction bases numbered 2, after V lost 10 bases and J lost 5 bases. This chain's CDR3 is CATGTSGGDTQYF. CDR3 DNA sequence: TGTGCCACAGGGACTAGCGGGGGAGATACGCAGTATTTT.

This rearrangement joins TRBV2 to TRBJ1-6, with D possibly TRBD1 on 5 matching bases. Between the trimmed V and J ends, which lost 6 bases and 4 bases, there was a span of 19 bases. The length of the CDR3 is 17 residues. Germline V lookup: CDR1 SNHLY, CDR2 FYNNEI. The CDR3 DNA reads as TGTGCCAGCAGCCGGGAGGGGCCAGGGAGTTATAATTCACCCCTCCACTTT. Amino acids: CASSREGPGSYNSPLHF.

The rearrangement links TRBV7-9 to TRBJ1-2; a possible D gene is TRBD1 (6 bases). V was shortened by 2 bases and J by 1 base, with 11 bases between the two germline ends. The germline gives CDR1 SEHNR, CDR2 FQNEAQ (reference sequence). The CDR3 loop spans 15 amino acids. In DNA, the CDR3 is TGTGCCAGCAGCTTAAAACAGGGCCTTAACTATGGCTACACCTTC. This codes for CASSLKQGLNYGYTF.

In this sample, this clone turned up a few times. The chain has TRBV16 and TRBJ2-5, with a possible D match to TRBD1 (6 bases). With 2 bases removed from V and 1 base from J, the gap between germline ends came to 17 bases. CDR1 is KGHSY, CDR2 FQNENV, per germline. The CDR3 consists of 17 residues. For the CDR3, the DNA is TGTGCCAGCAGCCAAGGGATGGACAGCGAGAGCCAAGAGACCCAGTACTTC. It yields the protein CASSQGMDSESQETQYF.

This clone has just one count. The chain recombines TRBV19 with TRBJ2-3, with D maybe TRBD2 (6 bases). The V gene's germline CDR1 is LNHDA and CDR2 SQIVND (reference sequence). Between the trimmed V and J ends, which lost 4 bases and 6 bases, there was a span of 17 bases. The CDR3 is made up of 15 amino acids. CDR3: CASSTSRGGADTQYF. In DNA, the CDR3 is TGTGCCAGTAGTACCTCGAGGGGCGGGGCTGATACGCAGTATTTT.

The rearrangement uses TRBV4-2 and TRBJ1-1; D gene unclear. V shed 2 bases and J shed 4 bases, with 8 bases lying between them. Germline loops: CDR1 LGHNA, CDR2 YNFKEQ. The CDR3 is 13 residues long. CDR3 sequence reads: CASSQFIGTEAFF. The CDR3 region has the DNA TGTGCCAGCAGCCAATTTATCGGCACTGAAGCTTTCTTT.

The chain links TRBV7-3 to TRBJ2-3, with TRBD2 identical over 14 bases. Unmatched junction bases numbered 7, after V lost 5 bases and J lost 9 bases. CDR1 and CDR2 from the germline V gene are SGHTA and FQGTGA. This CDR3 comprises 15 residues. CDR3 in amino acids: CASSISGLAGETQYF. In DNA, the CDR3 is TGTGCCAGCAGCATATCGGGACTAGCGGGGGAGACGCAGTATTTT. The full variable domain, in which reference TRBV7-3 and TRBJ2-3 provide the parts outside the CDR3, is GAGVSQTPSNKVTEKGKYVELRCDPISGHTALYWYRQSLGQGPEFLIYFQGTGAADDSGLPNDRFFAVRPEGSVSTLKIQRTERGDSAVYLCASSISGLAGETQYFGPGTRLTVL.

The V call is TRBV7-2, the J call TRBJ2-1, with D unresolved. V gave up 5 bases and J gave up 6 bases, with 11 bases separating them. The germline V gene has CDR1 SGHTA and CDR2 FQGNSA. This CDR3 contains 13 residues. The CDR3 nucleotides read TGTGCCAGCAGCCCCGCCCCGAGCAATGAGCAGTTCTTC. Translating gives CASSPAPSNEQFF.

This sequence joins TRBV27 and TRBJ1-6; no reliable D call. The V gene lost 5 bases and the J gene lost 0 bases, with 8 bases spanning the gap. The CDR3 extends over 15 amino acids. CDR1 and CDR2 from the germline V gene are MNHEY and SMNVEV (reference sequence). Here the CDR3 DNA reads TGTGCCAGCAGTCCGGGGAGCTCCTATAATTCACCCCTCCACTTT. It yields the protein CASSPGSSYNSPLHF.

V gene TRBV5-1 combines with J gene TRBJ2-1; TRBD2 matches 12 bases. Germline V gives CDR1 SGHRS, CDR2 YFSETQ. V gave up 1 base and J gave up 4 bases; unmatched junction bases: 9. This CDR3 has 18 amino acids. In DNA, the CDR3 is TGCGCCAGCAGCTTGCTGTCTAGCGGGGGGGGAGTTTACAATGAGCAGTTCTTC. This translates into CASSLLSSGGGVYNEQFF.

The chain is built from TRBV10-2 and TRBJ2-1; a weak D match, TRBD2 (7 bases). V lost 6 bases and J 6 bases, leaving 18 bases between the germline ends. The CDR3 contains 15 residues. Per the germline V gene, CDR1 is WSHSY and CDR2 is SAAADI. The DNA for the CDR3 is TGCGCCAGCAGGGGGGACGGGGGGCCGGGCAATGAGCAGTTCTTC. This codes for CASRGDGGPGNEQFF.

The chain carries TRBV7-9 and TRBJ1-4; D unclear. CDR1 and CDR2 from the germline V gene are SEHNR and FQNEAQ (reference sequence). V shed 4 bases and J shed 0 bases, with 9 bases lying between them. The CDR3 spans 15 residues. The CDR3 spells CASSSSGATNEKLFF. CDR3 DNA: TGTGCCAGCAGCTCTTCAGGTGCAACTAATGAAAAACTGTTTTTT.

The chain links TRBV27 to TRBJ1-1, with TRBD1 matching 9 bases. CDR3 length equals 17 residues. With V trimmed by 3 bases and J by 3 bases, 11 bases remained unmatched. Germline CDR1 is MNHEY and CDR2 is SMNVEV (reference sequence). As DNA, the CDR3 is TGTGCCAGCAGTTTCGGACAGGGGTGGGCTGAGGACACTGAAGCTTTCTTT. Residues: CASSFGQGWAEDTEAFF.

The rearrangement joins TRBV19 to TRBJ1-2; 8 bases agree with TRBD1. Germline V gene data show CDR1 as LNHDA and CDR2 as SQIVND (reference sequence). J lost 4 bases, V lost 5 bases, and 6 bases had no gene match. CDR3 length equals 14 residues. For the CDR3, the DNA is TGTGCCAGTAGTCCCAGGGGGCAAGGCTATGGCTACACCTTC. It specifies CASSPRGQGYGYTF. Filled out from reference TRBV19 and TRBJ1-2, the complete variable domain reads DGGITQSPKYLFRKEGQNVTLSCEQNLNHDAMYWYRQDPGQGLRLIYYSQIVNDFQKGDIAEGYSVSREKKESFPLTVTSAQKNPTAFYLCASSPRGQGYGYTFGSGTRLTVV.

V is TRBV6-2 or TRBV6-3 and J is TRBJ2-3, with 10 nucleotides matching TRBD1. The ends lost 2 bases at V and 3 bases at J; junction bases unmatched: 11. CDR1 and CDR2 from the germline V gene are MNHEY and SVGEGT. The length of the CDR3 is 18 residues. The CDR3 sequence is CASSYRDRGELETDTQYF. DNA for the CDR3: TGTGCCAGCAGTTACAGGGACAGGGGCGAGCTTGAGACAGATACGCAGTATTTT.

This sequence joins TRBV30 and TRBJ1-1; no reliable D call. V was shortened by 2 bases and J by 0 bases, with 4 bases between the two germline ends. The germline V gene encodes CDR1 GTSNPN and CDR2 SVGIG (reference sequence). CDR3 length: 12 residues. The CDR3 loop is CAWSQLNTEAFF. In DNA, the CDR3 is TGTGCCTGGAGTCAGTTGAACACTGAAGCTTTCTTT.

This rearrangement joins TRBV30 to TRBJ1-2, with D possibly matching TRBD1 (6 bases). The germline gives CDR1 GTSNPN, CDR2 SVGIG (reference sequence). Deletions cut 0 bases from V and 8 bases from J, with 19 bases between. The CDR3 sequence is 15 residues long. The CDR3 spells CAWSVLHGGGQGYTF. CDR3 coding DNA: TGTGCCTGGAGTGTACTGCATGGGGGCGGACAGGGCTACACCTTC.

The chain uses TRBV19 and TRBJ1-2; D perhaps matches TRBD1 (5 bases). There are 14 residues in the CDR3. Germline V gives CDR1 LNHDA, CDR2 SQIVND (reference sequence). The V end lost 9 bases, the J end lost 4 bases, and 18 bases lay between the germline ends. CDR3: CASSPGGSAYGYTF. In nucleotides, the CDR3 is TGTGCCAGCTCCCCGGGGGGTTCGGCCTATGGCTACACCTTC.

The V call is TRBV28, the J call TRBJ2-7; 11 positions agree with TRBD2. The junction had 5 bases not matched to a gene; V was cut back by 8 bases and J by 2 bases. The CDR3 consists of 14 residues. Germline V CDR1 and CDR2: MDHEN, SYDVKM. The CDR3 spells CASALAGGPYEQYF. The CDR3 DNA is TGTGCCAGCGCCTTAGCGGGGGGGCCCTACGAGCAGTACTTC.

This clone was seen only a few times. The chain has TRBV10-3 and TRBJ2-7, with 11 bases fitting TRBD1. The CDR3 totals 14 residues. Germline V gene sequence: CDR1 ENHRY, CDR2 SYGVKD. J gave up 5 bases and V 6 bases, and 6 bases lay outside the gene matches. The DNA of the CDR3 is TGTGCCATCAGGGGGACAGGGGGGTCCCACGAGCAGTACTTC. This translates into CAIRGTGGSHEQYF.

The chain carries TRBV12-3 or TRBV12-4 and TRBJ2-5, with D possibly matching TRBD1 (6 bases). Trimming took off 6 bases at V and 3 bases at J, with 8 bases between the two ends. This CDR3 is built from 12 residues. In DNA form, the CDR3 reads TGTGCCAGCAGCGGGACAAAAGAGACCCAGTACTTC. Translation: CASSGTKETQYF.

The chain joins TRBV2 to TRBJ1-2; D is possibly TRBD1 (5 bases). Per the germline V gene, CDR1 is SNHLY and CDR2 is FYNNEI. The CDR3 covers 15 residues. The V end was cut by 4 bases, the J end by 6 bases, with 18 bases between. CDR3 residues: CASSAGGLGRDGYTF. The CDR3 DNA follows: TGTGCCAGCAGTGCCGGGGGATTGGGCCGGGATGGCTACACCTTC.

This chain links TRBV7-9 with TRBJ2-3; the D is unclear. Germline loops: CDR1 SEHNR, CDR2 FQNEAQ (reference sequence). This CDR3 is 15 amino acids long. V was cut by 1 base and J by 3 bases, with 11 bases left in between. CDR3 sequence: CASSLDVAVTDTQYF. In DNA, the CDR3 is TGTGCCAGCAGCTTAGACGTGGCCGTAACAGATACGCAGTATTTT.

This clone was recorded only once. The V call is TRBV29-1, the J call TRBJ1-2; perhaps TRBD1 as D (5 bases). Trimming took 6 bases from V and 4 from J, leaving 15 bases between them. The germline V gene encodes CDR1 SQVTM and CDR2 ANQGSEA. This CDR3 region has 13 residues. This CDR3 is CSVDYRNSYGYTF. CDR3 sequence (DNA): TGCAGCGTGGACTACAGGAACTCCTATGGCTACACCTTC.